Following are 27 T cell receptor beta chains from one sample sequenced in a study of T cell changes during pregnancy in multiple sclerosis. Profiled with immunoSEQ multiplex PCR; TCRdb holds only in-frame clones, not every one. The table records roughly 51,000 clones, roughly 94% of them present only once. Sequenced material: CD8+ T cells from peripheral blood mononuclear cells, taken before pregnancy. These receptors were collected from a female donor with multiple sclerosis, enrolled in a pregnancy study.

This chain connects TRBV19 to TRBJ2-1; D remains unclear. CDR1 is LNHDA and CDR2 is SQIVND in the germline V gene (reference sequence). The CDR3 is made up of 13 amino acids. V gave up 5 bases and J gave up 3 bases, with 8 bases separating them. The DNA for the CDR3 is TGTGCCAGTAGTTGGAGCTTCTACAATGAGCAGTTCTTC. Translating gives CASSWSFYNEQFF.

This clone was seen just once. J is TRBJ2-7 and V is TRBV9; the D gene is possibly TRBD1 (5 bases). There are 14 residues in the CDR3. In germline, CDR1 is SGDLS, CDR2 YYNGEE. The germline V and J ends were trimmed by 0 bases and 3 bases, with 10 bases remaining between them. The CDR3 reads CASSVGGRNYEQYF. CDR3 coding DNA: TGTGCCAGCAGCGTAGGGGGCAGGAACTACGAGCAGTACTTC.

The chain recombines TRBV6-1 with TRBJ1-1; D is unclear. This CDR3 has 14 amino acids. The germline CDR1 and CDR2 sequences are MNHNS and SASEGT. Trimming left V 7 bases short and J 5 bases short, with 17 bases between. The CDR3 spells CASTFRGLRTEAFF. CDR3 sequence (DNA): TGTGCCAGCACCTTCCGGGGTTTGAGGACTGAAGCTTTCTTT.

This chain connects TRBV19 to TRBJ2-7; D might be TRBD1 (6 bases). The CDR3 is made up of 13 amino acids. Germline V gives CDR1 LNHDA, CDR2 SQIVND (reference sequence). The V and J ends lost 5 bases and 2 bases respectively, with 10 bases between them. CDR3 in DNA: TGTGCCAGTAGTTGGACAGTTACCTACGAGCAGTACTTC. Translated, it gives CASSWTVTYEQYF. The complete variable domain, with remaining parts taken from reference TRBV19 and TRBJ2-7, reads DGGITQSPKYLFRKEGQNVTLSCEQNLNHDAMYWYRQDPGQGLRLIYYSQIVNDFQKGDIAEGYSVSREKKESFPLTVTSAQKNPTAFYLCASSWTVTYEQYFGPGTRLTVT.

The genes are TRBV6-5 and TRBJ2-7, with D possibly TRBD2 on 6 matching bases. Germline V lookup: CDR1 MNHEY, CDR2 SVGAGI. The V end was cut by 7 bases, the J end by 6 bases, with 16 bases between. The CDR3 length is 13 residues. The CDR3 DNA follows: TGTGCCAGCAACCCCGTGGGGGGTAGCGAGCAGTACTTC. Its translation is CASNPVGGSEQYF.

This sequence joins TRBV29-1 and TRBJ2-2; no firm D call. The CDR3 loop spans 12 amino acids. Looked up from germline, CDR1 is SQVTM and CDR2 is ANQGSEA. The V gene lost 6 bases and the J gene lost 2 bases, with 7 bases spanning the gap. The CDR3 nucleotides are TGCAGCGTCCTCAGAAACACCGGGGAGCTGTTTTTT. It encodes CSVLRNTGELFF.

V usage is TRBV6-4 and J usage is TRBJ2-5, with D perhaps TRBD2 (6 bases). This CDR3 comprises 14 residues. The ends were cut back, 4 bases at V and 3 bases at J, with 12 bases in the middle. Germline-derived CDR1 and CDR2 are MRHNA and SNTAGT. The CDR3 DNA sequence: TGTGCCAGCAGTGGGAGGGTAAAGAAAGAGACCCAGTACTTC. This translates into CASSGRVKKETQYF.

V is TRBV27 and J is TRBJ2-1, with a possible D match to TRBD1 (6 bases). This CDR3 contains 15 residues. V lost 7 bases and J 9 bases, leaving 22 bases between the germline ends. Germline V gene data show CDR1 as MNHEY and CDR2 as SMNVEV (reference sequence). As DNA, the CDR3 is TGTGCCAGCACAACTAACCCCAGGGGCTTTGGTGAGCAGTTCTTC. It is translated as CASTTNPRGFGEQFF.

The CDR3 coding sequence is TGCGCCAGCAGTGATCATCGGGAGAGGAGTCAAGAGACCCAGTACTTC. Amino acids: CASSDHRERSQETQYF. This rearrangement joins TRBV10-1 to TRBJ2-5; perhaps TRBD2 as D (6 bases). V lost 3 bases and J 2 bases, leaving 16 bases between the germline ends. The germline V gene has CDR1 WNHNN and CDR2 SYGVQD (reference sequence). The CDR3 consists of 16 residues.

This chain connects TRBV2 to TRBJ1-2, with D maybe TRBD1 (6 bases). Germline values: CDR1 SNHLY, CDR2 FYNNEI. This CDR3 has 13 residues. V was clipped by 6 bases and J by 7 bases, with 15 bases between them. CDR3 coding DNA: TGTGCCAGCAGCCCTACAGGGAACCCTGGCTACACCTTC. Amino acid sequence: CASSPTGNPGYTF.

The CDR3 DNA is TGTGCCAGCAGCTACGCGGGACAGGGCTACGAGCAGTACTTC. This encodes CASSYAGQGYEQYF. The chain combines TRBV27 with TRBJ2-7; 9 bases fit TRBD1. CDR3 length equals 14 residues. Germline V gene sequence: CDR1 MNHEY, CDR2 SMNVEV (reference sequence). V lost 6 bases, J lost 3 bases, and 6 bases stayed unmatched.

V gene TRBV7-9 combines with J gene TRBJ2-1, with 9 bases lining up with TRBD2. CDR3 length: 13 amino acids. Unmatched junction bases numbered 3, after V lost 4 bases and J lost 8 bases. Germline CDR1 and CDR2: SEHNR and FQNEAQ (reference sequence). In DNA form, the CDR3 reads TGTGCCAGCAGCTCCCAGCGGGAGGATGAGCAGTTCTTC. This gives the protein CASSSQREDEQFF.

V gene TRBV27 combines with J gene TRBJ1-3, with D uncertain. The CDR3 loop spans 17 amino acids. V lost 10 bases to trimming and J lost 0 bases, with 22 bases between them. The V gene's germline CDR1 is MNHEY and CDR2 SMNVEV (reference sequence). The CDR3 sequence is CATSAEGGPPSGNTIYF. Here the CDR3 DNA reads TGTGCCACCTCTGCGGAAGGAGGTCCTCCCTCTGGAAACACCATATATTTT.

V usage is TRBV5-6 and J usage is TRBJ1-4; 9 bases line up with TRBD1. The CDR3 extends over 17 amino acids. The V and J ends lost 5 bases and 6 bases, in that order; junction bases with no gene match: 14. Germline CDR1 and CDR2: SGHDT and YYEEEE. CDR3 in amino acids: CASSSSGTGRYDEKLFF. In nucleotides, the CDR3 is TGTGCCAGCAGTTCCTCCGGGACAGGGCGGTATGATGAAAAACTGTTTTTT.

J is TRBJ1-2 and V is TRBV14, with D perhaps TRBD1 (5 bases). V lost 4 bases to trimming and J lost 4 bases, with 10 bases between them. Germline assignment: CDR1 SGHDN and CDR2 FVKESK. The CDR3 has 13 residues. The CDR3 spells CASSPGHSYGYTF. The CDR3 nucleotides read TGTGCCAGCAGCCCAGGACACTCCTATGGCTACACCTTC.

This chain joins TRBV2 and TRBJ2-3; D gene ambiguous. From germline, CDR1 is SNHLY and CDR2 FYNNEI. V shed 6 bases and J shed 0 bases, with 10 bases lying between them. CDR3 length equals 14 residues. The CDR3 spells CASRSVTSTDTQYF. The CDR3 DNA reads TGTGCCAGCAGATCAGTGACTAGCACAGATACGCAGTATTTT.

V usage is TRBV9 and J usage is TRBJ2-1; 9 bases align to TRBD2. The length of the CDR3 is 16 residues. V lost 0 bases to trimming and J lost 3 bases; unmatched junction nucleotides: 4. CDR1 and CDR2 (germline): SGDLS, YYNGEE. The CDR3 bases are TGTGCCAGCAGCGTAGCTAGCGGGGTTCTCTACAATGAGCAGTTCTTC. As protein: CASSVASGVLYNEQFF. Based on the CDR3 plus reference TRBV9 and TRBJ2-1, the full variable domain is DSGVTQTPKHLITATGQRVTLRCSPRSGDLSVYWYQQSLDQGLQFLIQYYNGEERAKGNILERFSAQQFPDLHSELNLSSLELGDSALYFCASSVASGVLYNEQFFGPGTRLTVL.

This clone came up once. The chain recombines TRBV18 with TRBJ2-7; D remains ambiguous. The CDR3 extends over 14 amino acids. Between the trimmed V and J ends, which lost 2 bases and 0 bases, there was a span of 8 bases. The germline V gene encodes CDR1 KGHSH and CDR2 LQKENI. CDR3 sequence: CASSPSPSSYEQYF. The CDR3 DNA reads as TGTGCCAGCTCACCATCTCCGAGCTCCTACGAGCAGTACTTC.

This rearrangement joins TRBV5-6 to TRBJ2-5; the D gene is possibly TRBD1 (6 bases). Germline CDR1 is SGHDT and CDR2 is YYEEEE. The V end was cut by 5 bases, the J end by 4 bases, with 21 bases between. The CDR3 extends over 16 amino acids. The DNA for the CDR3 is TGTGCCAGCAGTGAGCTTGATCGGGACACCCCAGAGACCCAGTACTTC. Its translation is CASSELDRDTPETQYF. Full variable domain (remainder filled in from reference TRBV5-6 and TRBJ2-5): DAGVTQSPTHLIKTRGQQVTLRCSPKSGHDTVSWYQQALGQGPQFIFQYYEEEERQRGNFPDRFSGHQFPNYSSELNVNALLLGDSALYLCASSELDRDTPETQYFGPGTRLLVL.

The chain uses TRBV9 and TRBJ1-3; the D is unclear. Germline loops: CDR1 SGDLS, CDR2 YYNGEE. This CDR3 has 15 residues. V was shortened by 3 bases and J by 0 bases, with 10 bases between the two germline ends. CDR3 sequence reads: CASSAGSSSGNTIYF. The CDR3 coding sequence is TGTGCCAGCAGCGCGGGATCGAGCTCTGGAAACACCATATATTTT.

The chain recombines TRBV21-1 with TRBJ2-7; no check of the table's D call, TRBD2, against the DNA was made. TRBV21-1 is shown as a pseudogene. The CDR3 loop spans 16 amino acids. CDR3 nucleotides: TGTGCCAGCAGCGGACTACTAGCGGGAGGAGACCGGGAGCAGTACTTC. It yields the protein CASSGLLAGGDREQYF.

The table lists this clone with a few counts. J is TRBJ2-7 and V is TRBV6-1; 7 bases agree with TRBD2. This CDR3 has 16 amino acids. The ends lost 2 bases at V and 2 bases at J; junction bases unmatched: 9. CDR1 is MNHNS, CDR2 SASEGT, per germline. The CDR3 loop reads CASSEIAGTPTYEQYF. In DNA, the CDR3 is TGTGCCAGCAGTGAAATAGCGGGCACACCTACCTACGAGCAGTACTTC.

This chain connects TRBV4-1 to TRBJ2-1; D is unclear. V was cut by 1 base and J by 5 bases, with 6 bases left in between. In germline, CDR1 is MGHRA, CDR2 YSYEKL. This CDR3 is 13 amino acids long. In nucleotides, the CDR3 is TGCGCCAGCAGCCAAGGACTCCACAATGAGCAGTTCTTC. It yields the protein CASSQGLHNEQFF.

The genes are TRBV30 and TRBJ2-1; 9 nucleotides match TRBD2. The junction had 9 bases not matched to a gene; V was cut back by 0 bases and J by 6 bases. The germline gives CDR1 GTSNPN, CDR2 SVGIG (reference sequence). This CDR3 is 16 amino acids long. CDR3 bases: TGTGCCTGGAGTGTAATGGCGGGAGGGCTCCGCAATGAGCAGTTCTTC. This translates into CAWSVMAGGLRNEQFF.

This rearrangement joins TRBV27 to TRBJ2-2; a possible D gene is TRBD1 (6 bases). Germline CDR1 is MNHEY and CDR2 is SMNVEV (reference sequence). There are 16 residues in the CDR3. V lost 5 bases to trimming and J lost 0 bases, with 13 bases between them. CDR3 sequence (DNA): TGTGCCAGCAGTCCCCCGGACAGCGCGAACACCGGGGAGCTGTTTTTT. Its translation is CASSPPDSANTGELFF.

Here the CDR3 DNA reads TGTGCCAGCAGTGACATTGGGACTAGCGGCACAGATACGCAGTATTTT. It codes for CASSDIGTSGTDTQYF. The J gene is TRBJ2-3, the V gene TRBV6-4; 10 nucleotides align to TRBD2. The CDR3 runs 16 residues. Trimming at V came to 2 bases and at J to 1 base, leaving 3 bases not matched to a gene. Germline V lookup: CDR1 MRHNA, CDR2 SNTAGT.

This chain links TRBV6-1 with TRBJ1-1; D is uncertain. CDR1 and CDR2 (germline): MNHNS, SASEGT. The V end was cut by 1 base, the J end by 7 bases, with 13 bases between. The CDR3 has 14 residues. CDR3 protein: CASSEGQALDEAFF. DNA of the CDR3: TGTGCCAGCAGTGAAGGGCAGGCCTTAGATGAAGCTTTCTTT.